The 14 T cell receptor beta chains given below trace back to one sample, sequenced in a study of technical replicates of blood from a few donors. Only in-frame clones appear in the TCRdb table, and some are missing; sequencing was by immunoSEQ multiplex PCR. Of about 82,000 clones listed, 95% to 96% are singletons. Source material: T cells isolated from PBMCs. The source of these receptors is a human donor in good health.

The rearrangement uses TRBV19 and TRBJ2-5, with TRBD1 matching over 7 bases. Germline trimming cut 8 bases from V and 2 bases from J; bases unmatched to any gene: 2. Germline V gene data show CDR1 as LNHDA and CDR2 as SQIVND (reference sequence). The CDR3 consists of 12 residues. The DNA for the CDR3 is TGTGCCAGTGGGGACAGTCAAGAGACCCAGTACTTC. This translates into CASGDSQETQYF. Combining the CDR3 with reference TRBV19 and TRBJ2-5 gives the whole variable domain DGGITQSPKYLFRKEGQNVTLSCEQNLNHDAMYWYRQDPGQGLRLIYYSQIVNDFQKGDIAEGYSVSREKKESFPLTVTSAQKNPTAFYLCASGDSQETQYFGPGTRLLVL.

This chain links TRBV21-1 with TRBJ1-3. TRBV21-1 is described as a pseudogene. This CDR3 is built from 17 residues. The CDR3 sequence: CASSKKGERDSGNTIYF. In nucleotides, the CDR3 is TGTGCCAGCAGCAAAAAGGGAGAGAGAGACTCTGGAAACACCATATATTTT.

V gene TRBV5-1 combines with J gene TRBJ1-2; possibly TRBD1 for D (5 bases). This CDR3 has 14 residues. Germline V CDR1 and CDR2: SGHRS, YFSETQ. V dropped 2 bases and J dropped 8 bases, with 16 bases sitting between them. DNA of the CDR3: TGCGCCAGCAGCTTAGACAGCCCTTCGGAGGGCTACACCTTC. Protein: CASSLDSPSEGYTF.

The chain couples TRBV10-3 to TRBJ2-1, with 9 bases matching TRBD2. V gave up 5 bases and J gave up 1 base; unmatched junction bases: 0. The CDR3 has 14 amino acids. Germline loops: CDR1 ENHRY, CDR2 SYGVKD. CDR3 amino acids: CAISSGGSYNEQFF. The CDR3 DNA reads TGTGCCATCAGTAGCGGGGGGTCCTACAATGAGCAGTTCTTC.

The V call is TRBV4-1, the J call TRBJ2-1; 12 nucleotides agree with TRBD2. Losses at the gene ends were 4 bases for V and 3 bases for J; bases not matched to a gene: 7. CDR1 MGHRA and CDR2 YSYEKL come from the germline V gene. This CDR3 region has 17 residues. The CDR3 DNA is TGCGCCAGCAGCCTAGAGACTAGCGGGAGAAACTACAATGAGCAGTTCTTC. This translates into CASSLETSGRNYNEQFF.

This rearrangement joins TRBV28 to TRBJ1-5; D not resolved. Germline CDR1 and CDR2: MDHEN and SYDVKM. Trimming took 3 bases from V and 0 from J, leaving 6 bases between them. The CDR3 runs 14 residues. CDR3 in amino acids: CASSLLYSNQPQHF. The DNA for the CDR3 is TGTGCCAGCAGTTTGCTCTATAGCAATCAGCCCCAGCATTTT. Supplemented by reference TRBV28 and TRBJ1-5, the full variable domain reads DVKVTQSSRYLVKRTGEKVFLECVQDMDHENMFWYRQDPGLGLRLIYFSYDVKMKEKGDIPEGYSVSREKKERFSLILESASTNQTSMYLCASSLLYSNQPQHFGDGTRLSIL.

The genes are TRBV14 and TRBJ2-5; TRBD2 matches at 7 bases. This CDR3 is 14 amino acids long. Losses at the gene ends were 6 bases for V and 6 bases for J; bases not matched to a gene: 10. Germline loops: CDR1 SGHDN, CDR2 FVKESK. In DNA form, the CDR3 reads TGTGCCAGCAGAGGTGCGGGAGTAGCACAGACCCAGTACTTC. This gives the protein CASRGAGVAQTQYF.

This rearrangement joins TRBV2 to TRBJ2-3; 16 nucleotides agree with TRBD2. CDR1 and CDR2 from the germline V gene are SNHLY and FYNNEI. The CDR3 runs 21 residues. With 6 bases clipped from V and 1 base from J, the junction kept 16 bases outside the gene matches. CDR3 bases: TGTGCCAGCAGGGGGATCTTACCGGGACTAGCGGGAGGGAGGCGCACAGATACGCAGTATTTT. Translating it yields CASRGILPGLAGGRRTDTQYF.

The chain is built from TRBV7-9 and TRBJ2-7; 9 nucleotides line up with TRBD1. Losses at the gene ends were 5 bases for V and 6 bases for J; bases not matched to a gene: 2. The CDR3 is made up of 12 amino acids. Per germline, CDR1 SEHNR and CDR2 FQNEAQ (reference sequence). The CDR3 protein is CASSPTGGEQYF. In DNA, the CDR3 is TGTGCCAGCAGCCCGACAGGGGGCGAGCAGTACTTC. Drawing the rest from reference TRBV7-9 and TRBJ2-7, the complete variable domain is DTGVSQNPRHKITKRGQNVTFRCDPISEHNRLYWYRQTLGQGPEFLTYFQNEAQLEKSRLLSDRFSAERPKGSFSTLEIQRTEQGDSAMYLCASSPTGGEQYFGPGTRLTVT.

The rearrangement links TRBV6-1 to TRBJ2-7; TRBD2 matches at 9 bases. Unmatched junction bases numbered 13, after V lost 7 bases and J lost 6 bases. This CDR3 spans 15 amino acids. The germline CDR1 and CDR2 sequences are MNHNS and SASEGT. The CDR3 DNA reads TGTGCCAGCACCGATCCGGGACTAGCTGCGGGCGAGCAGTACTTC. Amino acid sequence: CASTDPGLAAGEQYF.

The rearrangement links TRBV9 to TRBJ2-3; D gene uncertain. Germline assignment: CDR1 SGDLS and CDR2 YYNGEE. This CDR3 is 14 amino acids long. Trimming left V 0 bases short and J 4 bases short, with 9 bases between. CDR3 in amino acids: CASSVGAGPDTQYF. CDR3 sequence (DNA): TGTGCCAGCAGCGTAGGGGCAGGCCCAGATACGCAGTATTTT.

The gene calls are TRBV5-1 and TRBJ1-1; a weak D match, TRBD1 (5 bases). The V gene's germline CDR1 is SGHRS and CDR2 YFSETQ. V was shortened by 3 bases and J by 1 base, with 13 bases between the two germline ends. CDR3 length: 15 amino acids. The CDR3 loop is CASSSRPGQNTEAFF. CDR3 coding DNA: TGCGCCAGCAGCTCCAGACCAGGACAGAACACTGAAGCTTTCTTT. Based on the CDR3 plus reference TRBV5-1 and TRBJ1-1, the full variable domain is KAGVTQTPRYLIKTRGQQVTLSCSPISGHRSVSWYQQTPGQGLQFLFEYFSETQRNKGNFPGRFSGRQFSNSRSEMNVSTLELGDSALYLCASSSRPGQNTEAFFGQGTRLTVV.

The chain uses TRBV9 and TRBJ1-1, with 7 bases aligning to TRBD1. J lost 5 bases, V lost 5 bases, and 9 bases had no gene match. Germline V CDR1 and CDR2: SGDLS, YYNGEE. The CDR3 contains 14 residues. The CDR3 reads CASSGLQGETEAFF. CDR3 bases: TGTGCCAGCAGTGGGCTTCAGGGGGAAACTGAAGCTTTCTTT.

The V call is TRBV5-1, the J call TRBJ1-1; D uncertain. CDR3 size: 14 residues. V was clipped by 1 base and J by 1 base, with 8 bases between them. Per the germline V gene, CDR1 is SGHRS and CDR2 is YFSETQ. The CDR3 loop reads CASSLTATNTEAFF. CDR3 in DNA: TGCGCCAGCAGCTTGACAGCTACGAACACTGAAGCTTTCTTT.